This section outlines one T cell receptor (beta chain) sequence together with its context. Its antigen is not identified. Germline CDR1 SGDLS, CDR2 YYNGEE. V was clipped by 0 bases and J by 7 bases; unmatched bases: 6. This CDR3 contains 16 residues. Reverse transcribing all isolated RNA meant expressed TCRB transcripts were sequenced. Method: immunoSEQ multiplex PCR; TCRdb's copy keeps in-frame clones and lacks some. The sample yields roughly 160,000 clones, about 9% seen once. This record belongs to a study of beta chain features in type 1 diabetes. Study results and caveats: For Type 1 diabetes patients, all four CD4+ subsets carried TCRB CDR3s that were moderately but significantly shorter.

The chain joins TRBV9 to TRBJ1-6; 8 bases are a match to TRBD1. The specimen sequenced was central memory CD4+ T cells from blood. The clonotype was recovered from a woman in her late teens or twenties with type 1 diabetes. CDR3 nucleotides: TGTGCCAGCAGCGTAGTTCCAGGGGGCAACAATTCACCCCTCCACTTT. Translating gives CASSVVPGGNNSPLHF.